The present T cell receptor beta chain was sequenced within a study of blood T cell repertoires in COVID-19. Overall study context: T cells, B-cell-depleted T cells, or PBMCs provided the cDNA or gDNA that served as material.

V gave up 4 bases and J gave up 2 bases; unmatched junction bases: 2. This CDR3 has 13 residues. Germline CDR1 and CDR2: KGHSH and LQKENI. Clones were read by immunoSEQ multiplex PCR, and TCRdb kept only the in-frame ones, dropping some. The table has roughly 230,000 clones, 90% seen once; the top ten hold around 2.3%. The Seattle patients, enrolled during active infection, were followed longitudinally. The chain has TRBV18 and TRBJ2-7; 7 nucleotides match TRBD2. The TCR comes from a woman between 55 and 75 years old with COVID-19, enrolled during active disease. The sample taken for sequencing was peripheral blood. As DNA, the CDR3 is TGTGCCAGCTCACGGGGGGGGACCTACGAGCAGTACTTC. Protein sequence: CASSRGGTYEQYF.